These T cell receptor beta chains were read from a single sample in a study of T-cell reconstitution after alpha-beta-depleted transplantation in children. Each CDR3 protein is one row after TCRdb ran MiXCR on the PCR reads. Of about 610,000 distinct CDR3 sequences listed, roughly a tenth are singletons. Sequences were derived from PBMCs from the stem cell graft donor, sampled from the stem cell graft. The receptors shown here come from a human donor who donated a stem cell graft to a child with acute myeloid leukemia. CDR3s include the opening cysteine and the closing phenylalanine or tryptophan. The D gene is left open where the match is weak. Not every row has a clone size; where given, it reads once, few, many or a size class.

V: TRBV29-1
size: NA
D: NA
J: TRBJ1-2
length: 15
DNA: TGCAGCGTTGAAAATCCCCCACCGGTGGGCTATGGCTACACCTTC
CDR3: CSVENPPPVGYGYTF

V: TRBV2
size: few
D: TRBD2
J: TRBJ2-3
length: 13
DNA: TGTGCCAGCAGTGCTAGCGGGGAAGATACGCAGTATTTT
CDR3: CASSASGEDTQYF

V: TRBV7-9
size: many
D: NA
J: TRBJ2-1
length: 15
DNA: TGTGCCAGCAGCTTAGCAATTATATCCTACAATGAGCAGTTCTTC
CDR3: CASSLAIISYNEQFF

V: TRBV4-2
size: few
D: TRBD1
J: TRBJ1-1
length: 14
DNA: TGTGCCAGCAGCCTGGCCCCAGGGGGCACTGAAGCTTTCTTT
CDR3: CASSLAPGGTEAFF

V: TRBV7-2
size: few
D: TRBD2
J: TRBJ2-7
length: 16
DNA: TGTGCCAGCAGCCCCCGGATGGGACTAGCGGGACAAGTGCAGTACTTC
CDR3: CASSPRMGLAGQVQYF

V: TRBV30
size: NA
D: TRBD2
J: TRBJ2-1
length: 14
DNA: TGTGCCTGGAGTTCACTAGCGGGAGTAAATGAGCAGTTCTTC
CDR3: CAWSSLAGVNEQFF

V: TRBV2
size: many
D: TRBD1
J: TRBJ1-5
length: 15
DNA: TGTGCCAGCAGTCCGCTTCAGGGGGGGGATCAGCCCCAGCATTTT
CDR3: CASSPLQGGDQPQHF

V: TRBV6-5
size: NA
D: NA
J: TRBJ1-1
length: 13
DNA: TGTGCCAGCAGTTACTTGGACGGCCGAGCAGCTTTCTTT
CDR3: CASSYLDGRAAFF

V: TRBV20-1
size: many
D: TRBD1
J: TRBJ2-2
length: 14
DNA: TGCAGTGCTAGTTCACAGGGGTGGGGCGGGGAGCTGTTTTTT
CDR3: CSASSQGWGGELFF

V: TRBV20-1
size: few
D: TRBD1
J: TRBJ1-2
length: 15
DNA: TGCAGTGCTAGTGTTTCTAGAGGGACAGGGTATGGCTACACCTTC
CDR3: CSASVSRGTGYGYTF

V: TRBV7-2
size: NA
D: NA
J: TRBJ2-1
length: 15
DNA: TGTGCCAGCAGCTTTGGACGGCGTCCCATTAATGAGCAGTTCTTC
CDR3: CASSFGRRPINEQFF

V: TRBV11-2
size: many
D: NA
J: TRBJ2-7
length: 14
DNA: TGTGCCAGCAGCTTAGATGGGGCAGCTGGGGAGCAGTACTTC
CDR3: CASSLDGAAGEQYF

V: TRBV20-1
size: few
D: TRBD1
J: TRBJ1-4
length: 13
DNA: TGCAGTGCTAGAGGTGGGACAGAGGAAAAACTGTTTTTT
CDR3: CSARGGTEEKLFF

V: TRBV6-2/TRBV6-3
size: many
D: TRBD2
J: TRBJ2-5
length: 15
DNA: TGTGCCAGCAGAGGGACTAGCGGAGTTCAAGAGACCCAGTACTTC
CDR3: CASRGTSGVQETQYF

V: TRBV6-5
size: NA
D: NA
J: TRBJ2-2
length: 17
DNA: TGTGCCAGCAGTTACTCCGAGGGCAGGGTATCGCCCGGGGAGCTGTTTTTT
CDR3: CASSYSEGRVSPGELFF

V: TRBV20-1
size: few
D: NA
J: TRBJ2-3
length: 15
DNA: TGCAGTGCAATACCTAGCGTCGCTAGCACAGATACGCAGTATTTT
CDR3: CSAIPSVASTDTQYF

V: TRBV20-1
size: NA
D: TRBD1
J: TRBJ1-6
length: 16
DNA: TGCAGTGCCAGACAGGGTAAACTCTCCTATAATTCACCCCTCCACTTT
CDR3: CSARQGKLSYNSPLHF

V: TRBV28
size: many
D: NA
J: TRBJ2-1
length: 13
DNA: TGTGCCAGCAGTCTACTGGGTCCCGGGGAGCAGTTCTTC
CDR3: CASSLLGPGEQFF

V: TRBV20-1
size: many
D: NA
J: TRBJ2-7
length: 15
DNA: TGCAGTGCTAGAGAATGGGGGAGCGTAGGGTACGAGCAGTACTTC
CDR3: CSAREWGSVGYEQYF

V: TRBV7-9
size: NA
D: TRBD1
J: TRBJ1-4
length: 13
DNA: TGTTCCCAAACGGACAGGGGTAATGAAAAACTGTTTTTT
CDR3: CSQTDRGNEKLFF

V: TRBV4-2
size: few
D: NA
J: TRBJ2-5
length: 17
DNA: TGTGCCAGCAGCCTCGGTAGGGGAGCCATGGGGGGAGAGACCCAGTACTTC
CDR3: CASSLGRGAMGGETQYF

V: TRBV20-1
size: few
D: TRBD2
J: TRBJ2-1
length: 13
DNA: TGCAGTGTTTCCGGACTAGCGCGGAATGAGCAGTTCTTC
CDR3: CSVSGLARNEQFF

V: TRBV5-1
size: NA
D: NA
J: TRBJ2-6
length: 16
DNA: TGCGCCAGCAGCTTGGAGGGGCTATCTGGGGCCAACGTCCTGACTTTC
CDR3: CASSLEGLSGANVLTF

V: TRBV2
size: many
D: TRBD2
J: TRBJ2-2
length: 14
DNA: TGTGCCAGCAGGACTAGCGGGACTAACGGGGAGCTGTTTTTT
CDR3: CASRTSGTNGELFF

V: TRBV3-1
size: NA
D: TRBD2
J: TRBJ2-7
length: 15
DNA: TGTGCCAGCAGCCGACGGGGTAGCGGGAGTTACGAGCAGTACTTC
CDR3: CASSRRGSGSYEQYF

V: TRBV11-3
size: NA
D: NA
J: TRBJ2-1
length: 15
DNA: TGTGCCAGCAGCGAACCGGGACTGGGGCTTAATGAGCAGTTCTTC
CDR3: CASSEPGLGLNEQFF

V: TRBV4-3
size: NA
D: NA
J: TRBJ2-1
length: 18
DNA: TGCGCCAGCAGCCAAGATGTATACTTTTTCAGCTCCTACAATGAGCAGTTCTTC
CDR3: CASSQDVYFFSSYNEQFF

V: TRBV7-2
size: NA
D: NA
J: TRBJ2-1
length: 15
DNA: TGTGCCAGCAGATATAGTGGCCGCTTCTACAATGAGCAGTTCTTC
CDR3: CASRYSGRFYNEQFF

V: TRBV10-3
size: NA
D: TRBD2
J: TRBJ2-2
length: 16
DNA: TGTGCCATCAGAGATCCGGGACTAGCGACCCCCGGGGAGCTGTTTTTT
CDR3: CAIRDPGLATPGELFF

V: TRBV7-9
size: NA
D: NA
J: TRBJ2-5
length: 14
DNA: TGTGCCAGCAGCTCTTTGGCGATCCAAGAGACCCAGTACTTC
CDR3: CASSSLAIQETQYF

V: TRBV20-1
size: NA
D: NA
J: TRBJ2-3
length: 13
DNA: TGCAGTGCCAGCCCGGAAGGCCCTTCCGCGCAGTATTTT
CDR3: CSASPEGPSAQYF

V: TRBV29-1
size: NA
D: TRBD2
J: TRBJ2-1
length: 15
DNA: TGCAGCGTTGGGGCCTCTAGCGGGAGTGGGAATGAGCAGTTCTTC
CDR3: CSVGASSGSGNEQFF

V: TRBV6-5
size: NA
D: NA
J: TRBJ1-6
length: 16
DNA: TGTGCCAGCAGTTACTCTTCTTTGAGCACCGGTTCACCCCTCCACTTT
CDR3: CASSYSSLSTGSPLHF

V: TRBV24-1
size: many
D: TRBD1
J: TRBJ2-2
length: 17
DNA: TGTGCCACCAGTGACCGATTAGGGACAGGTGACACCGGGGAGCTGTTTTTT
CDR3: CATSDRLGTGDTGELFF

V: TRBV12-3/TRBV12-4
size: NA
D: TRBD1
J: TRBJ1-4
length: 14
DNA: TGTGCCAGCAGTCCCGGGACAGGGATGATGAAACTGTTTTTT
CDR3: CASSPGTGMMKLFF

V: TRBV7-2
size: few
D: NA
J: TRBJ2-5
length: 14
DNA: TGTGCCAGCAGCTTAAGTCGACTACAAGAGACCCAGTACTTC
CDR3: CASSLSRLQETQYF

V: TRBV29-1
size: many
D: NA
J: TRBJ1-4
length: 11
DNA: TGCAGCGGTCGGGGGAATGAAAAACTGTTTTTT
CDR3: CSGRGNEKLFF

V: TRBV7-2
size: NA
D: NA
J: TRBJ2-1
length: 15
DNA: TGTGCCAGCAGCCCGAGGGTATTACTACAAAGTGAGCAGTTCTTC
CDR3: CASSPRVLLQSEQFF

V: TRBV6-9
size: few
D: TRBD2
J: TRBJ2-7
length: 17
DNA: TGTGCCAGCAGTTATCCTATAGCGGGACTTGATACCTACGAGCAGTACTTC
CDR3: CASSYPIAGLDTYEQYF

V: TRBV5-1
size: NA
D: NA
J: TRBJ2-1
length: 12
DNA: TGCGCCAGCAGCCGGGGGTGGGATGAGCAGTTCTTC
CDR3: CASSRGWDEQFF

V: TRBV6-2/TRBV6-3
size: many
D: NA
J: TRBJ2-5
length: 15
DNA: TGTGCCAGCAGTCCGGGACGGAACATTCAAGAGACCCAGTACTTC
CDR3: CASSPGRNIQETQYF

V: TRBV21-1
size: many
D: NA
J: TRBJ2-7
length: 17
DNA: TGTGCCAACGAAGGGGGAGGGTATCTGGGTGTTTCCTACGAGCAGTACTTC
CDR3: CANEGGGYLGVSYEQYF

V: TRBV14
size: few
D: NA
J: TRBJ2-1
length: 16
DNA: TGTGCCAGCAGCCGTATCGGGGGAGCTTCCTACAATGAGCAGTTCTTC
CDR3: CASSRIGGASYNEQFF

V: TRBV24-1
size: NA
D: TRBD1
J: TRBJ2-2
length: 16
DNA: TGTGCCACCAGTGACCCCGGGACAGCTTCAACCGGGGAGCTGTTTTTT
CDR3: CATSDPGTASTGELFF

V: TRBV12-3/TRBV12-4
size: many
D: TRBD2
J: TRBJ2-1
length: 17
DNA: TGTGCCAGCAGTCTTGGGCCCGGGACTAGCGGGGTAAATGAGCAGTTCTTC
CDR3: CASSLGPGTSGVNEQFF

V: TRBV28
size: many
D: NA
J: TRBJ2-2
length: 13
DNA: TGTGCCAGCAGTTCCCCCAATACCGGGGAGCTGTTTTTT
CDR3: CASSSPNTGELFF

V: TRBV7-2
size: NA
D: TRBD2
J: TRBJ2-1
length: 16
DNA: TGTGCCAGCAGCTTAGCTAGCGGGAACTCCTACAATGAGCAGTTCTTC
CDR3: CASSLASGNSYNEQFF

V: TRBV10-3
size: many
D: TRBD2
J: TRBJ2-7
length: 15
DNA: TGTGCCATCAGTGAAACTAGCGGGTCTACCTACGAGCAGTACTTC
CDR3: CAISETSGSTYEQYF

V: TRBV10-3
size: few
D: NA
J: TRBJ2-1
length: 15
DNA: TGTGCCATCAGTGGGCCCGATAGCTCCTACAATGAGCAGTTCTTC
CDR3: CAISGPDSSYNEQFF

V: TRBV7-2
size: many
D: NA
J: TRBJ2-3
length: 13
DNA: TGTGCCAGCAGCTCCCTGGGGCCAGATACGCAGTATTTT
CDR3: CASSSLGPDTQYF

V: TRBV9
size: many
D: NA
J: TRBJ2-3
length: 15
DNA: TGTGCCAGCAGCGTAGGAATTTGGGGCACAGATACGCAGTATTTT
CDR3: CASSVGIWGTDTQYF

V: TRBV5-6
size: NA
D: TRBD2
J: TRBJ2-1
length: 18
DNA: TGTGCCAGCAGCCCCGGACTAGCGGTCTTAGCGACATACAATGAGCAGTTCTTC
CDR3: CASSPGLAVLATYNEQFF

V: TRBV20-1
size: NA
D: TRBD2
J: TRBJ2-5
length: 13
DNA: TGCAGTGCTAGCGGCGGGAGTTCAGAGACCCAGTACTTC
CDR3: CSASGGSSETQYF

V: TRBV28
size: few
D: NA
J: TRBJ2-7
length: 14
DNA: TGTGCCAGCAGTTTAGGGCTATTCCCCTACGAGCAGTACTTC
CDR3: CASSLGLFPYEQYF